This is a list of T cell receptor beta chains from one sample in a study of OX40 agonist ivuxolimab in advanced cancers. Clones were sequenced by immunoSEQ multiplex PCR, and TCRdb holds only the in-frame ones, with some missing. The profile shows some 45,000 clones, 86% of them singletons. The starting material was CD4+ or CD8+ T cells sorted from blood, obtained in a trial of the OX40 agonist ivuxolimab. Receptors were obtained from an adult with an advanced solid tumor such as melanoma, head and neck, liver or kidney cancer. Both conserved end residues are part of each CDR3. The D gene is left open where the match is weak. Part of the rows lack a size; the others show once, few, many or a class for expanded clones.

D gene	V gene	J gene	clone size	CDR3 protein	CDR3 DNA
-	TRBV28	TRBJ1-5	-	CASSLPEYNQPQHF	TGTGCCAGCAGTTTACCGGAATACAATCAGCCCCAGCATTTT
-	TRBV2	TRBJ1-5	-	CASSGDGHSNQPQHF	TGTGCCAGCAGTGGGGACGGACATAGCAATCAGCCCCAGCATTTT
-	TRBV7-9	TRBJ1-1	-	CASSLTESTEAFF	TGTGCCAGCAGCTTAACAGAAAGCACTGAAGCTTTCTTT
-	TRBV6-1	TRBJ2-2	-	CASGETGELFF	TGTGCCAGCGGGGAGACCGGGGAGCTGTTTTTT
-	TRBV7-9	TRBJ2-7	once	CASSLGVGASYEQYF	TGTGCCAGCAGCTTAGGAGTGGGGGCCTCGTACGAGCAGTACTTC
-	TRBV29-1	TRBJ1-2	-	CSVDTGDYGYTF	TGCAGCGTTGACACGGGAGACTATGGCTACACCTTC
-	TRBV4-2	TRBJ2-1	-	CASSQEPWGAYYYNEQFF	TGTGCCAGCAGCCAAGAGCCGTGGGGGGCCTATTACTACAATGAGCAGTTCTTC
-	TRBV6-6	TRBJ1-2	-	CASTLDRQTNYGYTF	TGTGCCAGCACTCTGGACAGACAAACTAACTATGGCTACACCTTC
-	TRBV5-5	TRBJ1-2	-	CASSRSTGPLKNGYTF	TGTGCCAGCAGCAGATCTACAGGGCCCCTTAAGAATGGCTACACCTTC
-	TRBV4-1	TRBJ1-2	-	CASSQETGDAYGYTF	TGCGCCAGCAGCCAAGAAACTGGGGATGCCTATGGCTACACCTTC
TRBD2	TRBV19	TRBJ2-1	-	CASSISGGAYEQFF	TGTGCCAGTAGTATTAGCGGGGGGGCATATGAGCAGTTCTTC
-	TRBV29-1	TRBJ1-1	few	CSAYQGSEAFF	TGCAGCGCGTATCAGGGGAGTGAAGCTTTCTTT
-	TRBV7-8	TRBJ2-5	-	CASSLYGRTQYF	TGTGCCAGCAGCTTATACGGTAGGACCCAGTACTTC
-	TRBV10-3	TRBJ2-5	-	CAISEGSLLYKETQYF	TGTGCCATCAGTGAAGGGTCGCTCCTATACAAAGAGACCCAGTACTTC
-	TRBV7-2	TRBJ1-3	-	CASSLFSGVFGNTIYF	TGTGCCAGCAGCTTATTCTCGGGCGTGTTTGGAAACACCATATATTTT
TRBD1	TRBV29-1	TRBJ2-7	-	CSVEEGQPYEQYF	TGCAGCGTTGAAGAGGGACAGCCCTACGAGCAGTACTTC
-	TRBV29-1	TRBJ1-5	-	CSAQYSNQPQHF	TGCAGCGCCCAGTATAGCAATCAGCCCCAGCATTTT
-	TRBV27	TRBJ2-3	-	CASTSGRDTQYF	TGTGCCAGCACCTCAGGGAGGGATACGCAGTATTTT
TRBD1	TRBV6-6	TRBJ2-7	-	CASSYEGQGGEQYF	TGTGCCAGCAGTTACGAGGGACAGGGTGGCGAGCAGTACTTC
-	TRBV4-1	TRBJ1-1	-	CASSLAGATNTEAFF	TGCGCCAGCAGCCTCGCAGGGGCAACGAACACTGAAGCTTTCTTT
TRBD1	TRBV5-5	TRBJ2-7	-	CASSPWTGLGAYEQYF	TGTGCCAGCAGCCCCTGGACAGGTTTAGGAGCCTACGAGCAGTACTTC
-	TRBV13	TRBJ1-4	-	CASSFGTPATNEKLFF	TGTGCCAGCAGCTTTGGGACACCTGCAACTAATGAAAAACTGTTTTTT
-	TRBV6-1	TRBJ2-3	-	CASSDLPPSASTDTQYF	TGTGCCAGCAGTGACCTGCCCCCTTCTGCTAGCACAGATACGCAGTATTTT
-	TRBV6-5	TRBJ1-2	-	CASSSQGGYTF	TGTGCCAGCAGTTCCCAGGGAGGCTACACCTTC
TRBD1	TRBV6-5	TRBJ2-7	-	CASSYFTGTGVEQYF	TGTGCCAGCAGTTACTTCACCGGGACAGGGGTCGAGCAGTACTTC
-	TRBV4-1	TRBJ2-1	once	CASSQDEADSEGYNEQFF	TGCGCCAGCAGCCAAGATGAAGCGGACAGCGAGGGATACAATGAGCAGTTCTTC
TRBD1	TRBV27	TRBJ2-7	-	CASSLGTGAYEQYF	TGTGCCAGCAGTTTAGGGACAGGGGCGTACGAGCAGTACTTC
TRBD1	TRBV7-3	TRBJ1-1	-	CASSPTSRDRGQGEAFF	TGTGCCAGCAGCCCCACATCCCGGGACAGGGGGCAAGGTGAAGCTTTCTTT
-	TRBV7-3	TRBJ1-2	once	CASSFAQGSGYTF	TGTGCCAGCAGCTTCGCACAGGGAAGTGGCTACACCTTC
-	TRBV11-2	TRBJ2-5	-	CASSLEGETQYF	TGTGCCAGCAGCTTGGAAGGAGAGACCCAGTACTTC
-	TRBV7-9	TRBJ2-1	-	CASSPARGLYNEQFF	TGTGCCAGCAGCCCAGCCCGGGGCCTCTACAATGAGCAGTTCTTC
-	TRBV13	TRBJ2-7	-	CASSLSPRGRDEQYF	TGTGCCAGCAGCTTAAGTCCCAGGGGGAGGGACGAGCAGTACTTC
-	TRBV28	TRBJ1-1	-	CASTTHGTRNTEAFF	TGTGCCAGCACTACTCACGGCACGAGAAACACTGAAGCTTTCTTT
-	TRBV7-6	TRBJ1-1	once	CASSLRGLNTEAFF	TGTGCCAGCAGCCTGCGGGGGCTGAACACTGAAGCTTTCTTT
TRBD1	TRBV4-1	TRBJ2-7	once	CASSQAGTGPYEQYF	TGCGCCAGCAGCCAAGCTGGGACAGGCCCCTACGAGCAGTACTTC
-	TRBV9	TRBJ1-3	-	CASSPRWVQGSGNTIYF	TGTGCCAGCAGCCCTCGGTGGGTCCAGGGCTCTGGAAACACCATATATTTT
TRBD1	TRBV19	TRBJ2-7	-	CASSSTGPDEQYF	TGTGCCAGTAGTTCGACAGGGCCAGACGAGCAGTACTTC
-	TRBV9	TRBJ1-2	-	CASSNRDIYGYTF	TGTGCCAGCAGCAACCGGGACATCTATGGCTACACCTTC
TRBD1	TRBV4-1	TRBJ2-1	once	CASSQEGGYEQFF	TGCGCCAGCAGCCAAGAAGGGGGCTATGAGCAGTTCTTC
TRBD1	TRBV12-5	TRBJ1-2	-	CASGPSQGVYGYTF	TGTGCTAGTGGTCCATCACAGGGGGTCTATGGCTACACCTTC
-	TRBV2	TRBJ1-5	few	CATLQMDTDQPQHF	TGTGCCACCTTACAAATGGACACCGATCAGCCCCAGCATTTT
TRBD2	TRBV27	TRBJ2-1	-	CASSSVAGDLYNEQFF	TGTGCCAGCAGCTCCGTGGCGGGGGACTTGTACAATGAGCAGTTCTTC
TRBD1	TRBV7-8	TRBJ2-1	-	CASSFKDRGTYNEQFF	TGTGCCAGCAGCTTCAAGGACAGGGGAACCTACAATGAGCAGTTCTTC
-	TRBV6-5	TRBJ1-1	-	CASSYPGVTEAFF	TGTGCCAGCAGTTACCCAGGGGTCACTGAAGCTTTCTTT
-	TRBV5-1	TRBJ1-2	-	CASSPRPGGSGYTF	TGCGCCAGCAGCCCCCGACCCGGGGGAAGTGGCTACACCTTC
-	TRBV13	TRBJ1-5	-	CASSSGFNQPQHF	TGTGCCAGCAGCTCTGGATTCAATCAGCCCCAGCATTTT
TRBD2	TRBV27	TRBJ2-1	-	CASTVVGAGDIPQFF	TGTGCCAGCACCGTAGTAGGGGCGGGGGATATTCCCCAGTTCTTC
TRBD2	TRBV13	TRBJ2-3	-	CASSRSGGRSTDTQYF	TGTGCCAGCAGCAGGAGCGGGGGGCGAAGCACAGATACGCAGTATTTT
-	TRBV7-8	TRBJ1-1	-	CASSSVVGTEAFF	TGTGCCAGCAGCTCGGTCGTCGGGACTGAAGCTTTCTTT
TRBD1	TRBV2	TRBJ2-1	-	CASDRGNNEQFF	TGTGCCAGCGACAGGGGTAACAATGAGCAGTTCTTC
TRBD2	TRBV15	TRBJ2-3	once	CATSNLGGEHTDTQYF	TGTGCCACCAGCAATTTGGGGGGGGAACATACAGATACGCAGTATTTT
-	TRBV7-3	TRBJ2-3	once	CASSLVAVSTDTQYF	TGTGCCAGCAGCCTAGTGGCGGTTAGCACAGATACGCAGTATTTT
-	TRBV6-5	TRBJ1-1	few	CASNLGGEDGEAFF	TGTGCCAGCAACCTAGGCGGGGAAGACGGTGAAGCTTTCTTT